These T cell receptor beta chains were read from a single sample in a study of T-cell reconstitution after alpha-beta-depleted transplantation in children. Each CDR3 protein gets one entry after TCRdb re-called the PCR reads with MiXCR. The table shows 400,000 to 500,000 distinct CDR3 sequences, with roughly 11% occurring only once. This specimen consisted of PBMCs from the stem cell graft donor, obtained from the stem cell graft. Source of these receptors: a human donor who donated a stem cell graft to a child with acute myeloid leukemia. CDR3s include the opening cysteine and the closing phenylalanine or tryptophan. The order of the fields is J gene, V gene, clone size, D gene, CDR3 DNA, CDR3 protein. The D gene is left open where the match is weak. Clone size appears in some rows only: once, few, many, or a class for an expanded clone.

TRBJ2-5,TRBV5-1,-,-,TGCGCCAGCAGCTTAGAGGTCGGCGGTTATGAGACCCAGTACTTC,CASSLEVGGYETQYF
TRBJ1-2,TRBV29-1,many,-,TGCAGCGTCCTCGCCCAGGGAATACGCTACACCTTC,CSVLAQGIRYTF
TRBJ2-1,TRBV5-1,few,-,TGCGCCAGCAGCAATCCACTAGCCGGTTACAATGAGCAGTTCTTC,CASSNPLAGYNEQFF
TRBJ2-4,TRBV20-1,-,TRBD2,TGCAGTGCTAGGATAGCGGGGGGGCACGGCATTCAGTACTTC,CSARIAGGHGIQYF
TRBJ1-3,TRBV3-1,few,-,TGTGCCAGCAGAACACGGGACTTAAGGGGAGACACCATATATTTT,CASRTRDLRGDTIYF
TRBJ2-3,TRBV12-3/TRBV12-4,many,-,TGTGCCAGCAGTCAACAGGAGGGCAATACGCAGTATTTT,CASSQQEGNTQYF
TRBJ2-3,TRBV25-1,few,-,TGTGCCAGCAGTGACCAGGGTTACACAGATACGCAGTATTTT,CASSDQGYTDTQYF
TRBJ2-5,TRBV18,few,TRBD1,TGTGCCAGCTCACCACCGTCCTCAGGGGGAGAGACCCAGTACTTC,CASSPPSSGGETQYF
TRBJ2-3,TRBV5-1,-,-,TGCGCCAGCAGCTCCACGAGGGACACAGATACGCAGTATTTT,CASSSTRDTDTQYF
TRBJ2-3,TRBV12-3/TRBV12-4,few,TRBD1,TGTGCCAGCAACGTCGACAGGGAAACAGATACGCAGTATTTT,CASNVDRETDTQYF
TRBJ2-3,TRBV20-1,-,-,TGCAGTGCTAACTTAGCGGAACTCACAGATACGCAGTATTTT,CSANLAELTDTQYF
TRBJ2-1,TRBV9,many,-,TGTGCCAGCAGCGTAGTAGGGACGGACAATGAGCAGTTCTTC,CASSVVGTDNEQFF
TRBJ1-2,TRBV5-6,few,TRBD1,TGTGCCAGCAGCTTGGCAGGGACAGAAGTTCTCTATGGCTACACCTTC,CASSLAGTEVLYGYTF
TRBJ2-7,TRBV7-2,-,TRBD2,TGTGCCAGCAGCCCCAAAGCGGGAGTCTACGAGCAGTACTTC,CASSPKAGVYEQYF
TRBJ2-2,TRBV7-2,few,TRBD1,TGTGCCAGTGGACAGGGTTCGAACACCGGGGAGCTGTTTTTT,CASGQGSNTGELFF
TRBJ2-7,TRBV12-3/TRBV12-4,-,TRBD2,TGTGCCAGCCGGCTAGCGGGAATCGAGAAGCAGTACTTC,CASRLAGIEKQYF
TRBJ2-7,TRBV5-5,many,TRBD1,TGTGCCAGCAGCTTACAGGGGACACACTACGAGCAGTACTTC,CASSLQGTHYEQYF
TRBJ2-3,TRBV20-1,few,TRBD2,TGCAGTGCGGGGGGACTAGCGGAAACAGATACGCAGTATTTT,CSAGGLAETDTQYF
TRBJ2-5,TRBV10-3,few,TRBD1,TGTGCCATCAGTGAGTCGACAGGGGTTGAGACCCAGTACTTC,CAISESTGVETQYF
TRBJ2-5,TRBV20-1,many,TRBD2,TGCAGTGCTAGAGTTGCGCTAGCGGAAGAGACCCAGTACTTC,CSARVALAEETQYF
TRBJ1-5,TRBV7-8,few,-,TGTGCCAGCAGCAACCGGGACGGTTATAGCAATCAGCCCCAGCATTTT,CASSNRDGYSNQPQHF
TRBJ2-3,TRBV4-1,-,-,TGCGCCAGCAGCCGCAGATTTCTCGGGGATACGCAGTATTTT,CASSRRFLGDTQYF
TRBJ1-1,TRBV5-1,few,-,TGCGCCAGCAGCTTGTACCAGCGAAACACTGAAGCTTTCTTT,CASSLYQRNTEAFF
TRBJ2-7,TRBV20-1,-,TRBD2,TGCAGTGCTAGTCTCGCGGGAGGCGCCTACGAGCAGTACTTC,CSASLAGGAYEQYF
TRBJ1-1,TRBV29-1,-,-,TGCAGCGTTGAGATGCGGCAGTCCATGAACACTGAAGCTTTCTTT,CSVEMRQSMNTEAFF
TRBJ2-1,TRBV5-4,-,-,TGTGCCAGCAGCTTGAATGAAGGGCTTATCCGCGGTGAGCAGTTCTTC,CASSLNEGLIRGEQFF
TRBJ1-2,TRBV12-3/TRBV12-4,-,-,TGTGCCAGCAGTTTTGCAGGGTCCAACTATGGCTACACCTTC,CASSFAGSNYGYTF
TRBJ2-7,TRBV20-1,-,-,TGCAGTGCTAGAGATAGCACAGCCCCCTACGAGCAGTACTTC,CSARDSTAPYEQYF
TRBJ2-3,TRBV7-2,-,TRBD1,TGTGCCAGCAGCCTGGGACAGGGAGGGTCAGATACGCAGTATTTT,CASSLGQGGSDTQYF
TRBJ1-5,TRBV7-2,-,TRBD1,TGTGCCAGCAGCTCAAGCGTTACAGGGGTCCAGCCCCAGCATTTT,CASSSSVTGVQPQHF
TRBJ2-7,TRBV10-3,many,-,TGTGCCATCAGGGGACTCACCAGCTCCTACGAGCAGTACTTC,CAIRGLTSSYEQYF
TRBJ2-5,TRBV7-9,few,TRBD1,TGTGCCAGCAGCTTAGGAACGACAGGGCGGGAGACCCAGTACTTC,CASSLGTTGRETQYF
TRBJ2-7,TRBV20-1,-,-,TGCAGTGCTAAAGGTACTATCTACGAGCAGTACTTC,CSAKGTIYEQYF
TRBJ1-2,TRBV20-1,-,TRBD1,TGCAGTGCTAAGGACAGGATTAACTATGGCTACACCTTC,CSAKDRINYGYTF
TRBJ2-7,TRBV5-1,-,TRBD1,TGCGCCAGCAGCTCTTCGACAGGGACGGCTTACGAGCAGTACTTC,CASSSSTGTAYEQYF